A selection of T cell receptor beta chains follows, all from one sample in a study of regulatory T cells in long-lasting Graves disease. TCRdb ran MiXCR on the multiplex PCR reads and lists one entry per CDR3 protein. The sample carries approximately 470,000 distinct CDR3 sequences, around 15% recorded once. These data also featured in a second study, about T cells in Graves' hyperthyroidism and ophthalmopathy.

The source was peripheral blood mononuclear cells (PBMCs), collected at new diagnosis, from a patient treated with antithyroid drugs. Every receptor here comes from a man aged 35 to 55 with Graves disease. CDR3s include the opening cysteine and the closing phenylalanine or tryptophan. Fields, in order: CDR3 protein, CDR3 DNA, J gene, V gene, clone size, D gene. D genes are given only for firm matches. Size is omitted from some rows. Given values are once, few, many or a class for expanded clones.

CDR3: CASSYEGNEQCF; DNA: TGTGCCAGCAGTTACGAAGGGAACGAGCAGTGCTTC; J: TRBJ2-7; V: TRBV6-2/TRBV6-3; size: once; D: NA
CDR3: CASSQERIRENSNEQFF; DNA: TGTGCCAGCAGCCAAGAGAGGATAAGGGAGAATTCGAATGAGCAGTTCTTC; J: TRBJ2-1; V: TRBV3-1; size: many; D: NA
CDR3: CASSSWDRGWGGNQPQHF; DNA: TGTGCCAGCAGCTCTTGGGACAGGGGCTGGGGGGGCAATCAGCCCCAGCATTTT; J: TRBJ1-5; V: TRBV11-3; size: many; D: TRBD1
CDR3: CASSPYLGSQNTEAFF; DNA: TGTGCCAGCAGCCCCTATTTGGGGTCTCAGAACACTGAAGCTTTCTTT; J: TRBJ1-1; V: TRBV3-1; size: NA; D: NA
CDR3: CASSPYGRGGETNEKLFF; DNA: TGTGCCAGCTCACCATATGGGAGGGGAGGCGAAACTAATGAAAAACTGTTTTTT; J: TRBJ1-4; V: TRBV7-8; size: NA; D: NA
CDR3: CAISEGQGNAGNTIYF; DNA: TGTGCCATCAGTGAGGGACAGGGTAACGCTGGAAACACCATATATTTT; J: TRBJ1-3; V: TRBV10-3; size: NA; D: TRBD1
CDR3: CASSLGPGSGYGYTF; DNA: TGTGCCAGCAGCTTAGGACCAGGGTCGGGCTATGGCTACACCTTC; J: TRBJ1-2; V: TRBV11-2; size: many; D: NA
CDR3: CASSVTGYYNEQFF; DNA: TGCGCCAGCAGCGTCACAGGATACTACAATGAGCAGTTCTTC; J: TRBJ2-1; V: TRBV5-1; size: NA; D: NA
CDR3: CASSLSQVGQPQHF; DNA: TGTGCCAGCAGTTTATCCCAGGTTGGTCAGCCCCAGCATTTT; J: TRBJ1-5; V: TRBV28; size: many; D: NA
CDR3: CASSNSGTEQFF; DNA: TGCGCCAGCAGCAATTCCGGGACAGAGCAGTTCTTC; J: TRBJ2-1; V: TRBV5-1; size: many; D: NA
CDR3: CASSLEGADTGELFF; DNA: TGCGCCAGCAGCTTGGAGGGGGCAGACACCGGGGAGCTGTTTTTT; J: TRBJ2-2; V: TRBV5-1; size: few; D: TRBD1
CDR3: CSASRQNFNEQYF; DNA: TGCAGTGCCAGCCGCCAGAACTTCAACGAGCAGTACTTC; J: TRBJ2-7; V: TRBV20-1; size: many; D: NA
CDR3: CSARFGAGNEKLFF; DNA: TGCAGTGCTAGGTTCGGGGCGGGTAATGAAAAACTGTTTTTT; J: TRBJ1-4; V: TRBV20-1; size: once; D: NA
CDR3: CASIMGLAGNEQFF; DNA: TGTGCCAGCATCATGGGACTAGCGGGAAACGAGCAGTTCTTC; J: TRBJ2-1; V: TRBV12-3/TRBV12-4; size: many; D: TRBD2
CDR3: CASSSSIAGGPSYNEQFF; DNA: TGTGCCAGCAGTAGCAGCATAGCGGGAGGGCCCTCCTACAATGAGCAGTTCTTC; J: TRBJ2-1; V: TRBV7-9; size: NA; D: TRBD2
CDR3: CSAWDYPDEQFF; DNA: TGCAGTGCTTGGGACTACCCCGATGAGCAGTTCTTC; J: TRBJ2-1; V: TRBV20-1; size: many; D: TRBD2
CDR3: CSVDQTKSPYNEQFF; DNA: TGCAGCGTTGACCAGACAAAGAGCCCCTACAATGAGCAGTTCTTC; J: TRBJ2-1; V: TRBV29-1; size: NA; D: NA
CDR3: CASTERGGTEAFF; DNA: TGTGCCAGCACCGAAAGGGGAGGAACTGAAGCTTTCTTT; J: TRBJ1-1; V: TRBV2; size: many; D: NA
CDR3: CASSYSKVESDTIYF; DNA: TGTGCCAGCAGTTACTCGAAAGTCGAATCCGACACCATATATTTT; J: TRBJ1-3; V: TRBV6-2/TRBV6-3; size: few; D: NA
CDR3: CASSRAGTMNTEAFF; DNA: TGTGCCAGCAGCCGAGCCGGGACTATGAACACTGAAGCTTTCTTT; J: TRBJ1-1; V: TRBV3-1; size: many; D: NA
CDR3: CASSLGSGDSYNSPLHF; DNA: TGTGCCAGCAGCTTGGGGTCGGGCGACTCCTATAATTCACCCCTCCACTTT; J: TRBJ1-6; V: TRBV5-6; size: NA; D: NA
CDR3: CASSHGDRDYTDTQYF; DNA: TGCGCCAGCAGCCACGGGGACAGAGACTACACAGATACGCAGTATTTT; J: TRBJ2-3; V: TRBV4-1; size: NA; D: TRBD1
CDR3: CAISAAGGRRYTEAFF; DNA: TGTGCCATCAGTGCAGCCGGAGGGCGAAGGTACACTGAAGCTTTCTTT; J: TRBJ1-1; V: TRBV10-3; size: NA; D: NA
CDR3: CASSYSTGTLTYEQYF; DNA: TGTGCCAGCAGCTACTCTACCGGGACGCTAACCTACGAGCAGTACTTC; J: TRBJ2-7; V: TRBV27; size: many; D: NA
CDR3: CASGLVLGGYYEQYF; DNA: TGTGCTAGTGGTTTGGTATTGGGCGGTTACTACGAGCAGTACTTC; J: TRBJ2-7; V: TRBV12-5; size: many; D: NA
CDR3: CAGKTGPDYGYTF; DNA: TGTGCCGGCAAGACAGGGCCGGACTATGGCTACACCTTC; J: TRBJ1-2; V: TRBV2; size: many; D: TRBD1
CDR3: CASSSPAGGPYEQYF; DNA: TGTGCCAGCAGTTCCCCAGCGGGAGGACCCTACGAGCAGTACTTC; J: TRBJ2-7; V: TRBV6-9; size: NA; D: TRBD2
CDR3: CASRTPTEAFF; DNA: TGTGCCAGCAGAACCCCCACTGAAGCTTTCTTT; J: TRBJ1-1; V: TRBV3-1; size: NA; D: NA
CDR3: CASRGKVTGELFF; DNA: TGTGCCAGTAGAGGGAAAGTCACCGGGGAGCTGTTTTTT; J: TRBJ2-2; V: TRBV19; size: few; D: NA
CDR3: CSTTSRPASTDTQYF; DNA: TGCAGCACGACCAGCCGGCCCGCTAGCACAGATACGCAGTATTTT; J: TRBJ2-3; V: TRBV20-1; size: many; D: NA
CDR3: CSARAGFSYNEQFF; DNA: TGCAGTGCTAGGGCGGGCTTCTCCTACAATGAGCAGTTCTTC; J: TRBJ2-1; V: TRBV20-1; size: NA; D: NA
CDR3: CASRSPGRHTNYGYTF; DNA: TGTGCCAGCAGATCCCCTGGGAGGCACACTAACTATGGCTACACCTTC; J: TRBJ1-2; V: TRBV2; size: many; D: NA
CDR3: CASSSDLGTSGRGVYEQYF; DNA: TGTGCCAGCAGCTCGGACCTCGGGACTAGCGGAAGAGGGGTCTACGAGCAGTACTTC; J: TRBJ2-7; V: TRBV11-2; size: many; D: TRBD2
CDR3: CASSDLAGSDTQYF; DNA: TGTGCCAGCAGTGACCTAGCAGGATCCGATACGCAGTATTTT; J: TRBJ2-3; V: TRBV2; size: many; D: NA
CDR3: CSPPWREGRETQYF; DNA: TGCAGTCCCCCCTGGCGGGAGGGCCGCGAGACCCAGTACTTC; J: TRBJ2-5; V: TRBV20-1; size: NA; D: TRBD2
CDR3: CSAGTSGAGDTQYF; DNA: TGCAGTGCTGGGACTAGCGGGGCCGGGGATACGCAGTATTTT; J: TRBJ2-3; V: TRBV20-1; size: many; D: TRBD2
CDR3: CATSVGSNSNQPQHF; DNA: TGTGCCACCAGTGTTGGCAGCAATAGCAATCAGCCCCAGCATTTT; J: TRBJ1-5; V: TRBV24-1; size: NA; D: NA
CDR3: CSVPGTGVYGYTF; DNA: TGCAGCGTCCCCGGGACAGGAGTCTATGGCTACACCTTC; J: TRBJ1-2; V: TRBV29-1; size: NA; D: TRBD1
CDR3: CSAWVRETQYF; DNA: TGCAGTGCATGGGTCCGAGAGACCCAGTACTTC; J: TRBJ2-5; V: TRBV20-1; size: few; D: NA
CDR3: CASSGPAGDTGELFF; DNA: TGTGCCAGCAGCGGGCCAGCGGGAGACACCGGGGAGCTGTTTTTT; J: TRBJ2-2; V: TRBV5-4; size: NA; D: TRBD2
CDR3: CASSSGQGRGTDTQYF; DNA: TGTGCCAGCAGCTCGGGACAGGGTAGGGGCACAGATACGCAGTATTTT; J: TRBJ2-3; V: TRBV7-2; size: many; D: TRBD1
CDR3: CAISESGAGTDTQYF; DNA: TGTGCCATCAGTGAGTCAGGGGCTGGCACAGATACGCAGTATTTT; J: TRBJ2-3; V: TRBV10-3; size: few; D: NA
CDR3: CASGRGTSWNSPLHF; DNA: TGTGCTAGTGGCCGGGGGACGTCGTGGAATTCACCCCTCCACTTT; J: TRBJ1-6; V: TRBV12-5; size: once; D: NA
CDR3: CASSYAHSGDTQYF; DNA: TGTGCCAGCAGCTACGCTCACTCCGGGGATACGCAGTATTTT; J: TRBJ2-3; V: TRBV5-1; size: many; D: NA
CDR3: CATSRTSGSSYNEQFF; DNA: TGTGCCACCAGCAGAACCAGCGGGAGTTCCTACAATGAGCAGTTCTTC; J: TRBJ2-1; V: TRBV15; size: many; D: TRBD2
CDR3: CASGSNTEAFF; DNA: TGTGCCAGCGGCTCGAACACTGAAGCTTTCTTT; J: TRBJ1-1; V: TRBV27; size: NA; D: NA
CDR3: CASSRQGLGDEQYF; DNA: TGTGCCAGCTCAAGACAGGGTTTGGGTGACGAGCAGTACTTC; J: TRBJ2-7; V: TRBV18; size: many; D: TRBD1
CDR3: CASSLTPGQGARSPLHF; DNA: TGTGCCAGCAGCTTAACGCCGGGACAGGGGGCGCGGTCACCCCTCCACTTT; J: TRBJ1-6; V: TRBV7-8; size: NA; D: TRBD1
CDR3: CASSLRPDRVLDTEAFF; DNA: TGCGCCAGCAGCTTGCGCCCGGACAGGGTCTTGGACACTGAAGCTTTCTTT; J: TRBJ1-1; V: TRBV5-1; size: many; D: TRBD1
CDR3: CASMSTSLFF; DNA: TGTGCCAGCATGTCGACTAGCCTGTTCTTC; J: TRBJ2-1; V: TRBV28; size: many; D: TRBD2
CDR3: CASSAWASGKYTGELFF; DNA: TGTGCCAGCAGTGCCTGGGCTAGCGGGAAATACACCGGGGAGCTGTTTTTT; J: TRBJ2-2; V: TRBV6-1; size: few; D: TRBD2